The T cell receptor (beta chain) under discussion was sequenced for a study of cytomegalovirus exposure and HLA in healthy donors. PCR primers comprised 60 Vbeta and 13 Jbeta primers. Original processing methods: Later analysis identified 80 million to 85 million unique TCR beta chains, about 10 million shared. Only in-frame clones appear in the TCRdb table, and some are missing; sequencing was by immunoSEQ multiplex PCR. The DNA was the basis for D and trimming; V, J and clone size are from that table. The sample includes 150,000 or so clones, 82% of them seen just once. The study's findings and limits: Presence/absence analyses took donor sequencing depth as roughly uniform. Being productive about 87% or about 30% of the time was typical of most TCR beta V segments in an earlier analysis.

The donors, nominally healthy at sampling, likely had unrecorded immune exposures. For this clone: Its specificity is not known.

The sequence came from a man younger than 35 in good health and CMV-seropositive. Sequenced material: PBMCs.

In DNA, the CDR3 is TGTGCCAGCAGCGGAGACAGGGGAGTAGGAAACTTCGAAAAACTGTTTTTT. It translates to CASSGDRGVGNFEKLFF. The genes are TRBV7-8 and TRBJ1-4; 8 bases fit TRBD1. The V gene's germline CDR1 is SGHVS and CDR2 FQNEAQ. This CDR3 is 17 amino acids long. V trimming: 5 bases; J trimming: 8 bases; junction bases outside the gene matches: 16.